This T cell receptor beta chain comes out of a study of blood T cell repertoires in COVID-19. Participants had their cohort set by participant-reported clinical history. This CDR3 is 14 amino acids long. Germline CDR1 LGHDT, CDR2 YNNKEL (reference sequence). V gave up 4 bases and J gave up 4 bases, with 11 bases separating them. Measured with immunoSEQ multiplex PCR; TCRdb has only the in-frame clones, and not every one. The sample includes some 490,000 clones, roughly nine tenths seen only once; the top ten take more than 7.5%. What was sequenced was PBMCs or T cells enriched from blood (not recorded which). The clonotype comes from a woman aged 60-75 years who had recovered from COVID-19. The gene calls are TRBV3-1 (or the pseudogene TRBV3-2) and TRBJ1-3; D is ambiguous. CDR3 region: CASSPRDGGNTIYF. The CDR3 region has the DNA TGTGCCAGCAGCCCTCGGGATGGGGGAAACACCATATATTTT.